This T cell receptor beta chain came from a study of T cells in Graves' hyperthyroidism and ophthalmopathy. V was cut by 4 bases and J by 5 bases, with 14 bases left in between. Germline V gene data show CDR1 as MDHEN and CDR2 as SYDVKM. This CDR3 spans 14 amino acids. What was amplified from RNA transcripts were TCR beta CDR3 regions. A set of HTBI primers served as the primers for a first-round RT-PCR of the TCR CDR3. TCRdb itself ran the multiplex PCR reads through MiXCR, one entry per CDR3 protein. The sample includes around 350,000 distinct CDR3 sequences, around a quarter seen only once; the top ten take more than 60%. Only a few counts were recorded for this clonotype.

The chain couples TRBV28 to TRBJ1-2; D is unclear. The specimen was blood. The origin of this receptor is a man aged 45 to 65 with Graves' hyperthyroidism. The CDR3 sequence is CASSSGVDIYGYTF. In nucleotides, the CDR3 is TGTGCCAGCAGTTCCGGAGTTGACATATATGGCTACACCTTC.